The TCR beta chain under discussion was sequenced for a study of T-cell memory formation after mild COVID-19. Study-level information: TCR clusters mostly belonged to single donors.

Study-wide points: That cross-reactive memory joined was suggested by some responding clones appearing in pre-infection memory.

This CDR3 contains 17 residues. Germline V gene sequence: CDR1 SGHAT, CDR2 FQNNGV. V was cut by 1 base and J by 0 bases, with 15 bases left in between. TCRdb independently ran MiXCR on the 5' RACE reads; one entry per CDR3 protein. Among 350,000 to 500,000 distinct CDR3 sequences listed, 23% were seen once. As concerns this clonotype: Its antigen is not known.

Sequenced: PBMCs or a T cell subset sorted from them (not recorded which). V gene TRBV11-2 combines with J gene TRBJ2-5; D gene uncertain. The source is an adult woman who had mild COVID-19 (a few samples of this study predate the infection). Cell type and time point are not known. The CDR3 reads CASSLVQGPGNQETQYF. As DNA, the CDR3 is TGTGCCAGCAGCTTAGTCCAAGGGCCTGGGAACCAAGAGACCCAGTACTTC.